These 16 T cell receptor beta chains were sequenced from one sample in a study of CD8+ T cells in alopecia areata. The sample's treatment: oral pan-JAK inhibitor, 5-10 mg twice daily. Extracted from the samples, RNA was reverse transcribed into cDNA to serve as the sequencing template. Some clones are missing from TCRdb's copy, which holds only in-frame ones; the method was immunoSEQ multiplex PCR. There are around 290,000 clones in the sample; 55% to 75% occur only once, and 1.8% lies in the top ten. The starting material was CD4+ T cells sorted from blood, obtained at week 24, from a patient treated with tofacitinib. The receptor source for this set is a human donor with alopecia areata.

The J gene is TRBJ1-1, the V gene TRBV29-1, with D perhaps matching TRBD1 (6 bases). V lost 5 bases, J lost 2 bases, and 12 bases lay in between. The CDR3 sequence is 13 residues long. The V gene's germline CDR1 is SQVTM and CDR2 ANQGSEA. CDR3 nucleotides: TGCAGCGTTACGGACAGATCCAACACTGAAGCTTTCTTT. Translating gives CSVTDRSNTEAFF.

The V call is TRBV27, the J call TRBJ2-5, with a tentative D call TRBD2 (5 bases). The length of the CDR3 is 12 residues. Trimming left V 10 bases short and J 4 bases short, with 13 bases between. Germline V gives CDR1 MNHEY, CDR2 SMNVEV (reference sequence). CDR3 DNA sequence: TGTGCCACCAAGGTTGAGGGAGAGACCCAGTACTTC. Residues: CATKVEGETQYF.

There are a few counts of this clone. The CDR3, as DNA: TGTGCCAGCAGTCGGACAGGAGGGGCGGATACGCAGTATTTT. Translation: CASSRTGGADTQYF. The chain carries TRBV2 and TRBJ2-3, with a weak D call TRBD1 (7 bases). Germline V lookup: CDR1 SNHLY, CDR2 FYNNEI. CDR3 length: 14 residues. Trimming pared 5 bases from V and 6 bases from J, leaving 15 bases between.

CDR3 DNA: TGTGCCAGCAGCCCCGGCTCAGGGGGCAAGACCCAGTACTTC. Translated, it gives CASSPGSGGKTQYF. J is TRBJ2-5 and V is TRBV11-2, with 8 nucleotides matching TRBD1. The V gene end was trimmed by 5 bases and the J gene end by 6 bases; junction bases not matched to a gene: 8. This CDR3 spans 14 amino acids. CDR1 and CDR2 (germline): SGHAT, FQNNGV. Combining the CDR3 with reference TRBV11-2 and TRBJ2-5 gives the whole variable domain EAGVAQSPRYKIIEKRQSVAFWCNPISGHATLYWYQQILGQGPKLLIQFQNNGVVDDSQLPKDRFSAERLKGVDSTLKIQPAKLEDSAVYLCASSPGSGGKTQYFGPGTRLLVL.

The V call is TRBV29-1, the J call TRBJ1-1, with D uncertain. With 7 bases removed from V and 6 bases from J, the gap between germline ends came to 12 bases. This CDR3 spans 11 amino acids. Germline V gene lookup returns CDR1 SQVTM and CDR2 ANQGSEA. The CDR3 is CSAGRASEAFF. The CDR3 DNA follows: TGCAGCGCCGGTCGGGCCTCTGAAGCTTTCTTT.

This chain joins TRBV6-6 and TRBJ1-2; tentative D call: TRBD1 (5 bases). Trimming pared 2 bases from V and 9 bases from J, leaving 13 bases between. This CDR3 has 13 residues. Germline values: CDR1 MNHNY, CDR2 SVGAGI (reference sequence). The CDR3 here is CASSYTTGGRYTF. For the CDR3, the DNA is TGTGCCAGCAGTTACACCACAGGTGGACGCTACACCTTC.

The chain is built from TRBV18 and TRBJ1-2; D is ambiguous. The CDR3 consists of 13 residues. Germline V gene sequence: CDR1 KGHSH, CDR2 LQKENI. Trimming shortened V by 1 base and J by 6 bases, and 9 bases separated the two germline ends. CDR3 nucleotide sequence: TGTGCCAGCTCACCACAGGCCGATGATGGCTACACCTTC. This codes for CASSPQADDGYTF. The whole variable domain, remainder taken from reference TRBV18 and TRBJ1-2, is NAGVMQNPRHLVRRRGQEARLRCSPMKGHSHVYWYRQLPEEGLKFMVYLQKENIIDESGMPKERFSAEFPKEGPSILRIQQVVRGDSAAYFCASSPQADDGYTFGSGTRLTVV.

This clone is a singleton in its sample. The chain has TRBV5-1 and TRBJ1-1; the D gene is possibly TRBD1 (5 bases). V shed 0 bases and J shed 3 bases, with 12 bases lying between them. This CDR3 has 15 amino acids. Germline CDR1 is SGHRS and CDR2 is YFSETQ. The CDR3 DNA reads as TGCGCCAGCAGCTTGGAAATTACGGGGGACACTGAAGCTTTCTTT. This translates into CASSLEITGDTEAFF.

This chain joins TRBV7-9 and TRBJ2-5, with TRBD1 identical over 9 bases. J was trimmed by 5 bases and V by 4 bases; bases with no gene match: 5. The V gene's germline CDR1 is SEHNR and CDR2 FQNEAQ (reference sequence). This CDR3 comprises 14 residues. CDR3 region: CASSWTGDRETQYF. CDR3 sequence (DNA): TGTGCCAGCAGCTGGACAGGGGATAGGGAGACCCAGTACTTC.

This rearrangement joins TRBV15 to TRBJ1-5, with D uncertain. The CDR3 is 13 amino acids. Germline lookup yields CDR1 LNHNV and CDR2 YYDKDF (reference sequence). Trimming left V 5 bases short and J 5 bases short, with 10 bases between. CDR3 residues: CATSLEADQPQHF. CDR3 nucleotides: TGTGCCACCAGCCTCGAGGCAGATCAGCCCCAGCATTTT.

This clone was seen just once. The chain uses TRBV5-1 and TRBJ2-3; possible D gene TRBD1, 6 bases. This CDR3 is built from 15 residues. Germline V lookup: CDR1 SGHRS, CDR2 YFSETQ. V lost 2 bases and J 0 bases, leaving 10 bases between the germline ends. The CDR3 is CASSFDRSSTDTQYF. The CDR3 DNA reads TGCGCCAGCAGCTTCGACAGGTCTAGCACAGATACGCAGTATTTT.

This clone was counted a single time. This same CDR3 is encoded by further DNA sequences in the sample. The chain links TRBV2 to TRBJ2-5; D is uncertain. The V gene's germline CDR1 is SNHLY and CDR2 FYNNEI. The V end lost 1 base, the J end lost 5 bases, and 2 bases lay between the germline ends. The CDR3 totals 11 residues. In nucleotides, the CDR3 is TGTGCCAGCAGTGAAGGCGAGACCCAGTACTTC. Its protein product is CASSEGETQYF. The full variable domain, completed using reference TRBV2 and TRBJ2-5, is EPEVTQTPSHQVTQMGQEVILRCVPISNHLYFYWYRQILGQKVEFLVSFYNNEISEKSEIFDDQFSVERPDGSNFTLKIRSTKLEDSAMYFCASSEGETQYFGPGTRLLVL.

This clone was found a few times. This chain connects TRBV5-6 to TRBJ2-4; D might be TRBD1 (6 bases). CDR1 is SGHDT, CDR2 YYEEEE, per germline. The CDR3 has 16 residues. V lost 4 bases, J lost 0 bases, and 14 bases lay in between. CDR3 bases: TGTGCCAGCAGCCCCCCAGGGGTTATAGCCAAAAACATTCAGTACTTC. The encoded protein is CASSPPGVIAKNIQYF.

V is TRBV7-8 and J is TRBJ2-5; TRBD1 matches at 8 bases. CDR1 is SGHVS, CDR2 FQNEAQ, per germline. Losses at the gene ends were 5 bases for V and 1 base for J; bases not matched to a gene: 12. This CDR3 contains 17 residues. In DNA form, the CDR3 reads TGTGCCAGCAGCCTAAGGGACAGGAGCCTTCCCCAAGAGACCCAGTACTTC. This encodes CASSLRDRSLPQETQYF.

The J gene is TRBJ2-3, the V gene TRBV30; a weak D match, TRBD2 (6 bases). CDR1 GTSNPN and CDR2 SVGIG come from the germline V gene (reference sequence). Trimming took off 3 bases at V and 0 bases at J, with 16 bases between the two ends. The CDR3 has 16 residues. CDR3 coding DNA: TGTGCCTGGAGAGTCGGGACTTCGCGGAGCACAGATACGCAGTATTTT. Translation: CAWRVGTSRSTDTQYF.

This clone was counted only a few times. The chain uses TRBV10-3 and TRBJ2-7; D is undetermined. V lost 6 bases and J 3 bases, leaving 15 bases between the germline ends. Germline values: CDR1 ENHRY, CDR2 SYGVKD. The CDR3 runs to 14 residues. CDR3 sequence (DNA): TGTGCCATCAGACCGGACGGAAGCCACTACGAGCAGTACTTC. Its translation is CAIRPDGSHYEQYF.